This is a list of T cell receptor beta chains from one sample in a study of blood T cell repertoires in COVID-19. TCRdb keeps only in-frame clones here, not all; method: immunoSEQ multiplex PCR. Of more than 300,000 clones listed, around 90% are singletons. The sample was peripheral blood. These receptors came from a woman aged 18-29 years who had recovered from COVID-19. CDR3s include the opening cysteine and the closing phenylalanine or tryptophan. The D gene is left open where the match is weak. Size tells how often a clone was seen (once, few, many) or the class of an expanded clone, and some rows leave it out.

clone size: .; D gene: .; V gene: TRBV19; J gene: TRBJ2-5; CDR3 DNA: TGTGCCAGTAGTCCACGAGCCAGGCCGTATCAAGAGACCCAGTACTTC; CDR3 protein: CASSPRARPYQETQYF
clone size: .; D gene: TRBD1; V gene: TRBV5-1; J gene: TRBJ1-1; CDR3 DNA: TGCGCCAGCAGCCCGATAAACACAGGGGTGGGCACTGAAGCTTTCTTT; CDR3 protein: CASSPINTGVGTEAFF
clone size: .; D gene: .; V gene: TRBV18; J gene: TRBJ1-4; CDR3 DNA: TGTGCCAGCTCACAGGCAGGTCACCAGAATGAAAAACTGTTTTTT; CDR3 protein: CASSQAGHQNEKLFF
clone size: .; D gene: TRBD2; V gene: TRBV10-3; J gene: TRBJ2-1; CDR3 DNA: TGTGCCAGCGGGACTAGCGGGCCCCGAGAGCAGTTCTTC; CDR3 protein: CASGTSGPREQFF
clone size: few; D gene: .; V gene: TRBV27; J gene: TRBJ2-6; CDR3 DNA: TGTGCCAGCAGTTTAAGGTCGGCGGGTGCCATCCTTAGATCTGGGGCCAACGTCCTGACTTTC; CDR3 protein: CASSLRSAGAILRSGANVLTF
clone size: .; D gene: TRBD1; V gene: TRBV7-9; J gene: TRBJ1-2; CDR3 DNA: TGTGCCAGCAGCTTTCGCCAGGGGGGCGACTATGGCTACACCTTC; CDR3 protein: CASSFRQGGDYGYTF
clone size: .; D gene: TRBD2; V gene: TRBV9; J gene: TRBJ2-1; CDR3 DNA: TGTGCCAGCAGCGTAGACCTCTCTTTCTCGGGAGGAGATAGGAATGAGCAGTTCTTC; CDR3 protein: CASSVDLSFSGGDRNEQFF
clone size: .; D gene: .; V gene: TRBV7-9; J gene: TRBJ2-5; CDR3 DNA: TGTGCCAGCAGCTTGTTCGACAGCCAAGAGACCCAGTACTTC; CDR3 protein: CASSLFDSQETQYF
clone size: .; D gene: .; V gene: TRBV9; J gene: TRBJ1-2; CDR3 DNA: TGTGCCAGCAGCGTATTGTCAGGGATCCAGGATGGCTACACCTTC; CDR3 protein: CASSVLSGIQDGYTF
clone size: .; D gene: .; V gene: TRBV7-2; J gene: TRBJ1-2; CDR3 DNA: TGTGCCAGCAGCTTAGGTTTCCGGGACTATGGCTACACCTTC; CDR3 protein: CASSLGFRDYGYTF
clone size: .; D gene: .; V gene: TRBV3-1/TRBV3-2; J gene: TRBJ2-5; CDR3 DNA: TGTGCCAGCAGCCAAGGTTTGTCGCAAGAGACCCAGTACTTC; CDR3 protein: CASSQGLSQETQYF
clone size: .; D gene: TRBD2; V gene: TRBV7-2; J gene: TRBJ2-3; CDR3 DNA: TGTGCCAGCAGCTTAGGGGCGGCTAGCGGGAGTGTGTTAACGCAGTATTTT; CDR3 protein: CASSLGAASGSVLTQYF
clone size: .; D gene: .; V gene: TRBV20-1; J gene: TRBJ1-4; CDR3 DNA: TGCAGTGCTCGTATTAATGAAAAACTGTTTTTT; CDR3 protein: CSARINEKLFF
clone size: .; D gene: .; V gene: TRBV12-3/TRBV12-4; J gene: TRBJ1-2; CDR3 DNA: TGTGCCAGCAGTTTAAAAGGGGATGGCTACACCTTC; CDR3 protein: CASSLKGDGYTF
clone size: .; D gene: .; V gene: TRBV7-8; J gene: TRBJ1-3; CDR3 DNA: TGTGCCAGCAGCTTTGATACAAGCTCTGGAAACACCATATATTTT; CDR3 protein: CASSFDTSSGNTIYF
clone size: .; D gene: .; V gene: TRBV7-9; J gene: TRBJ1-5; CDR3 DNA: TGTGCCAGCAGCTTAACAGGTGGGGTGAAGCAGCCCCAGCATTTT; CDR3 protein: CASSLTGGVKQPQHF
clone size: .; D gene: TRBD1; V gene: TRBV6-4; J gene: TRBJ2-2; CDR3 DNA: TGTGCCAGCAGTGTTCAGGGGGCGTCCGGGGAGCTGTTTTTT; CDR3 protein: CASSVQGASGELFF
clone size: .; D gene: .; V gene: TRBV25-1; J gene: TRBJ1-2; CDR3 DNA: TGTGCCAGCAGTGAATATCGGGATGGCTACACCTTC; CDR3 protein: CASSEYRDGYTF
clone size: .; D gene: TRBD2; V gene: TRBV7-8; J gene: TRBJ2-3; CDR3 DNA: TGTGCCAGCAGCTTAGGGGGAGGGGTGGGAGACACAGATACGCAGTATTTT; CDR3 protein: CASSLGGGVGDTDTQYF
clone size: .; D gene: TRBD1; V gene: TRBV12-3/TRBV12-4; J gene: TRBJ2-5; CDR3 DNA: TGTGCCAGCGGACAGGTTAAAGAGACCCAGTACTTC; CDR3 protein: CASGQVKETQYF
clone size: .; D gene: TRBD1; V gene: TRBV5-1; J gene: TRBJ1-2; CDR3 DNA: TGCGCCAGCAGCCAGGACAGGAACTATGGCTACACCTTC; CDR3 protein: CASSQDRNYGYTF
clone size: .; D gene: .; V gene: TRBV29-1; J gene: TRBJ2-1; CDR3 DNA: TGCAGCGTTGCGCTTCAGGGGATCGGTGAGCAGTTCTTC; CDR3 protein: CSVALQGIGEQFF
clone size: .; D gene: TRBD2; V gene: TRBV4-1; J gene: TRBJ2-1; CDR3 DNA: TGCGCCAGCAGCCAAGGGGGAGCGGGGAGGGGCAACAATGAGCAGTTCTTC; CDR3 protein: CASSQGGAGRGNNEQFF
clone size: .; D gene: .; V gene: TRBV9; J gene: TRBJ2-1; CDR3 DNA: TGTGCCAGCAGCGCACAGGGAGATTCCTACAATGAGCAGTTCTTC; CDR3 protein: CASSAQGDSYNEQFF
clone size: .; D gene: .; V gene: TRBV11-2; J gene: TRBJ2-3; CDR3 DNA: TGTGCCAGCAGCTTAGACGCGGAGGATACGCAGTATTTT; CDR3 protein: CASSLDAEDTQYF
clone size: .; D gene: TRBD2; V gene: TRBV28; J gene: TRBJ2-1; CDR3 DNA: TGTGCCAGCAGTCCGGCCGGGGGGTCGTACAATGAGCAGTTCTTC; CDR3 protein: CASSPAGGSYNEQFF
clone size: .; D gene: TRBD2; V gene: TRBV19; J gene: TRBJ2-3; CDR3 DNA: TGTGCCAGTAGTCCGGGACTAGCGGGAGAGGTTGGAGGTACGCAGTATTTT; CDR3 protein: CASSPGLAGEVGGTQYF
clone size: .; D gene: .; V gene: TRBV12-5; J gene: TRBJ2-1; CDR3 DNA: TGTGCTAGTGGTTTGGTTAGTGGAGAATCCTACAATGAGCAGTTCTTC; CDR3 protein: CASGLVSGESYNEQFF
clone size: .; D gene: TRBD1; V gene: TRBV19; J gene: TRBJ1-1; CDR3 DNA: TGTGCCAGTAGTATTGGTAAGGGGGCTCAAGAAGCTTTCTTT; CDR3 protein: CASSIGKGAQEAFF
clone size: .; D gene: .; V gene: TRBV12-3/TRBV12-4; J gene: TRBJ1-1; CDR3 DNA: TGTGCCAGCAGTTTCGGGGGGAGGACTGAAGCTTTCTTT; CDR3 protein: CASSFGGRTEAFF
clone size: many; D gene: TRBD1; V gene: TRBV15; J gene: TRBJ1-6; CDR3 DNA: TGTGCCACCAGCCCAGCTGGACAGGGGTGGAATAATTCACCCCTCCACTTT; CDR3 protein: CATSPAGQGWNNSPLHF
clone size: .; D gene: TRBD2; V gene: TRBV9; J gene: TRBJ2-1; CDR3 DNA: TGTGCCAGCAGCGTAGATCCAATTGCTGGTGGTAGCGGGAGCGATGAGCAGTTCTTC; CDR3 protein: CASSVDPIAGGSGSDEQFF
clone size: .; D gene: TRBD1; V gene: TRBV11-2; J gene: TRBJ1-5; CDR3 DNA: TGTGCCAGCAGCCGGACAGGGGGCTGGCAGCCCCAGCATTTT; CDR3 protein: CASSRTGGWQPQHF
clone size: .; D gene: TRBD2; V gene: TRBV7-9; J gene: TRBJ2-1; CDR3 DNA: TGTGTCAGCAGCATTGGACTAGCGGAATACAATGAGCAGTTCTTC; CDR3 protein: CVSSIGLAEYNEQFF
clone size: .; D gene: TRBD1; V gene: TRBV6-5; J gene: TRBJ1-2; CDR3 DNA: TGTGCCAGCAGTTCCCCGGACAGGGGTGGCTACACCTTC; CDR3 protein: CASSSPDRGGYTF
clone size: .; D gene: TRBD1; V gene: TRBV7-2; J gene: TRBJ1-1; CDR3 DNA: TGTGCCAGCAGCTTAAGTACAGGGGGATCAGCTTTCTTT; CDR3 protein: CASSLSTGGSAFF
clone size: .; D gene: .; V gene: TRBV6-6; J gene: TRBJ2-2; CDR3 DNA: TGTGCCAGCAGAGGCCTCAGGGGCAAGGACACCGGGGAGCTGTTTTTT; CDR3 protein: CASRGLRGKDTGELFF
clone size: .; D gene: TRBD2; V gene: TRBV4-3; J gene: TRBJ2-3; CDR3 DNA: TGCGCCAGCAGCCAAGACCTTATTACTAGCGGAAGCACAGATACGCAGTATTTT; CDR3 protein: CASSQDLITSGSTDTQYF
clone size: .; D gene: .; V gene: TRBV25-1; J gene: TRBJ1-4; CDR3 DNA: TGTGCCAGCAGTTTCCCGTTCCCAGCTAATGAAAAACTGTTTTTT; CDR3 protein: CASSFPFPANEKLFF
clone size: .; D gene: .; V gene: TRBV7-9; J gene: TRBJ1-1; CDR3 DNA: TGTGCCAGCAGCTTAGCCGGGGGGAACACTGAAGCTTTCTTT; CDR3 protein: CASSLAGGNTEAFF